A few counts support the clone carrying this T cell receptor (beta chain). Its cognate antigen is unknown. This sample is part of a study of T cells after yellow fever vaccination. Turning to the study itself: Researchers used SMART-Seq v4 Ultra Low Input to prepare fractions that had low cell numbers. General study findings and limits: The CD4 and CD8 compartments had a small share of their clonotypes in common.

Template-switching 5'RACE yielded the TCR cDNA; a universal primer site and UMIs were added in the process. TCRdb itself ran the 5' RACE reads through MiXCR, one entry per CDR3 protein. There are under 500,000 distinct CDR3 sequences in the sample; approximately 19% occur only once, and 15% to 20% lies in the top ten. CDR3 size: 14 residues. Trimming took 5 bases from V and 0 from J, leaving 8 bases between them. Looked up from germline, CDR1 is SGDLS and CDR2 is YYNGEE. Material: PBMCs, obtained before the yellow fever booster vaccination. The TCR was taken from a man aged 18 to 30 who received the YFV17D yellow fever vaccine. V usage is TRBV9 and J usage is TRBJ2-2, with D hard to call. The CDR3 here is CASRQDSNTGELFF. Written as DNA, the CDR3 is TGTGCCAGCAGGCAGGATTCGAACACCGGGGAGCTGTTTTTT. The full variable domain, completed using reference TRBV9 and TRBJ2-2, is DSGVTQTPKHLITATGQRVTLRCSPRSGDLSVYWYQQSLDQGLQFLIQYYNGEERAKGNILERFSAQQFPDLHSELNLSSLELGDSALYFCASRQDSNTGELFFGEGSRLTVL.